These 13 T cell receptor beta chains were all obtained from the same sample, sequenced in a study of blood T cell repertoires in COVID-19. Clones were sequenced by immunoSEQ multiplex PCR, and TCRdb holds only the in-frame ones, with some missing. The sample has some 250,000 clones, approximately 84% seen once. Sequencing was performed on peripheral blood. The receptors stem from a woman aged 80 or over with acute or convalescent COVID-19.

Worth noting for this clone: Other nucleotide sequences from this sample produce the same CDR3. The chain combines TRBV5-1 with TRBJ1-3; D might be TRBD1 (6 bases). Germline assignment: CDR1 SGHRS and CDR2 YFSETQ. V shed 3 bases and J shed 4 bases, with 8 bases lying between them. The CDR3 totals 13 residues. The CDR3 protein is CASSSGQGNTIYF. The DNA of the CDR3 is TGCGCCAGCAGCTCAGGACAGGGAAACACCATATATTTT.

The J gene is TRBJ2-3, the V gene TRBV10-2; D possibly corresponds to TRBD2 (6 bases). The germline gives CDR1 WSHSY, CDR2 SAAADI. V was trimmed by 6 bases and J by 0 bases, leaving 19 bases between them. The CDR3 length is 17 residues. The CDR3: CASSSVRGGTSTDTQYF. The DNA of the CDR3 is TGCGCCAGCAGCAGTGTCCGGGGAGGTACTAGCACAGATACGCAGTATTTT.

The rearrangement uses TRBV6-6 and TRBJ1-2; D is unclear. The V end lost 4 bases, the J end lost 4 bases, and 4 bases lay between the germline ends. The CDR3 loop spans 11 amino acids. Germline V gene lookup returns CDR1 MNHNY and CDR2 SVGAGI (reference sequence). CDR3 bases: TGTGCCAGCAGTTCCCTCTATGGCTACACCTTC. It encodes CASSSLYGYTF.

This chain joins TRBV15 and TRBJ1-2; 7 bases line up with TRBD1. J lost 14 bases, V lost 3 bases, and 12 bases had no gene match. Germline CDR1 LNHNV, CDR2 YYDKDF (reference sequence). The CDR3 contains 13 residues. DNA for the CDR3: TGTGCCACCAGCAGGGGGACAGATACGGCTAGGACCTTC. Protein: CATSRGTDTARTF.

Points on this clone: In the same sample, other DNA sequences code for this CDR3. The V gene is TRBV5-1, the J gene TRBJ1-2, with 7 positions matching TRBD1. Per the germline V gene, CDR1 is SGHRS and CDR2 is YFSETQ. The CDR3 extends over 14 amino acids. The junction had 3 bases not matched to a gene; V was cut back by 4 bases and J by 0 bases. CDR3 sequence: CASSPGTANYGYTF. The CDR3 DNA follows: TGCGCCAGCAGCCCAGGGACAGCTAACTATGGCTACACCTTC.

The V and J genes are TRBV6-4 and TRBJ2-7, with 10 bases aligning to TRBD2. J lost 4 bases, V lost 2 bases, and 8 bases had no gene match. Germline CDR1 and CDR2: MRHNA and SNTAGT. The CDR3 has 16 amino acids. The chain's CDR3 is CASSDELAGVLYEQYF. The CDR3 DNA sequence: TGTGCCAGCAGTGACGAGCTAGCGGGGGTCTTGTACGAGCAGTACTTC.

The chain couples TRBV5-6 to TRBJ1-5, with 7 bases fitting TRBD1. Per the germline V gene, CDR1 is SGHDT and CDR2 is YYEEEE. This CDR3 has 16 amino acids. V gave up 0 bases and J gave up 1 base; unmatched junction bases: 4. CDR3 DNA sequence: TGTGCCAGCAGCTTGGGGGTGGGACAGAGCAATCAGCCCCAGCATTTT. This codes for CASSLGVGQSNQPQHF.

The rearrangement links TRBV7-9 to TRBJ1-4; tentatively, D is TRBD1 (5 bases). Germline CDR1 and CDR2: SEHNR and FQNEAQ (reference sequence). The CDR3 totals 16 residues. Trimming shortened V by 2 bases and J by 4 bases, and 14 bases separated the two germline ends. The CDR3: CASSLNGEGINEKLFF. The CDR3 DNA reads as TGTGCCAGCAGCTTAAACGGGGAGGGGATTAATGAAAAACTGTTTTTT.

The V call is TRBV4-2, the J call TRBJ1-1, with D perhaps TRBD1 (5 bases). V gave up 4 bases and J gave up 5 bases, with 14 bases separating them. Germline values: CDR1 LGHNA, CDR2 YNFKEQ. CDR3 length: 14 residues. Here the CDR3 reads CASSPQGKGTEAFF. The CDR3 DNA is TGTGCCAGCAGCCCCCAGGGAAAGGGGACTGAAGCTTTCTTT.

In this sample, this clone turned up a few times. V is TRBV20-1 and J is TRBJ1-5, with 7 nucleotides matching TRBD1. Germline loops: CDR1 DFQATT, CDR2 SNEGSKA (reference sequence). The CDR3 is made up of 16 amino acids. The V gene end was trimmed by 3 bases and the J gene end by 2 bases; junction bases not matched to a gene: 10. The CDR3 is CSASRALDRGNQPQHF. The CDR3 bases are TGCAGTGCTAGTCGAGCGTTAGACAGGGGCAATCAGCCCCAGCATTTT.

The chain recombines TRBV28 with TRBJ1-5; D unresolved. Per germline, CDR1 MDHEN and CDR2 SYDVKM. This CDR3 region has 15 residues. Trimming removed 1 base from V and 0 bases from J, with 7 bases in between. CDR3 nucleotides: TGTGCCAGCAGTTTATTACAGTATAGCAATCAGCCCCAGCATTTT. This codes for CASSLLQYSNQPQHF.

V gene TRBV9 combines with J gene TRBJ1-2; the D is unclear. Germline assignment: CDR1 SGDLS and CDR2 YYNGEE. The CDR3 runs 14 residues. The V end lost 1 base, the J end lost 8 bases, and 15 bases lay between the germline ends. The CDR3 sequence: CASSVRAGREGYTF. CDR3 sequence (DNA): TGTGCCAGCAGCGTAAGGGCAGGAAGGGAGGGCTACACCTTC.

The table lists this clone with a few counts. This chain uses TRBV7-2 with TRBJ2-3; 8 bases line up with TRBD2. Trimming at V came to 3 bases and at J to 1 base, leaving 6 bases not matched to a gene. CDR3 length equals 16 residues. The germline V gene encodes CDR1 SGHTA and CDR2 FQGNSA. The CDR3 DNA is TGTGCCAGCAGCTTTCAGTCGGGGGGGGGCACAGATACGCAGTATTTT. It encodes CASSFQSGGGTDTQYF.